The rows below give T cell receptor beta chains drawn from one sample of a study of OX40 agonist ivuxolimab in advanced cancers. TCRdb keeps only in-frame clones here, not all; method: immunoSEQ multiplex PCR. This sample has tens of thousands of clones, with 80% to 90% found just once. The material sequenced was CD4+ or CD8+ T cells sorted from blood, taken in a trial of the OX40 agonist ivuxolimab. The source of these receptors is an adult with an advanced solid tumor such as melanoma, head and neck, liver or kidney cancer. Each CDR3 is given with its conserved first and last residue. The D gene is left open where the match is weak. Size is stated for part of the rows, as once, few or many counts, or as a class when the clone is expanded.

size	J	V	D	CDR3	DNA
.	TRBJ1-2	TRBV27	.	CASSLYMGETVYGYTF	TGTGCCAGCAGTTTATATATGGGGGAGACGGTCTATGGCTACACCTTC
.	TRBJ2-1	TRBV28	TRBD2	CASSSLAGVPHNEQFF	TGTGCCAGCAGTTCGCTAGCGGGAGTCCCCCACAATGAGCAGTTCTTC
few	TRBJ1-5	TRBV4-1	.	CASSQIDRRNQPQHF	TGCGCCAGCAGCCAAATCGACAGACGCAATCAGCCCCAGCATTTT
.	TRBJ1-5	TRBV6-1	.	CASSEELQPQHF	TGTGCCAGCAGTGAAGAGTTACAGCCCCAGCATTTT
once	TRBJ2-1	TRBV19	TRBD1	CASRVTGVSGNEQFF	TGTGCCAGTAGGGTGACAGGGGTCTCTGGCAATGAGCAGTTCTTC
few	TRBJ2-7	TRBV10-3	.	CAISESRPGSYEQYF	TGTGCCATCAGTGAGTCACGGCCAGGATCCTACGAGCAGTACTTC
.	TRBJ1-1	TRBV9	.	CASSVNSYTEAFF	TGTGCCAGCAGCGTAAACAGTTACACTGAAGCTTTCTTT
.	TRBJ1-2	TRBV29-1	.	CSVDRVRDGYTF	TGCAGCGTTGACAGGGTGAGGGATGGCTACACCTTC
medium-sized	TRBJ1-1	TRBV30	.	CATGEGGWTEAFF	TGTGCTACCGGGGAGGGGGGTTGGACTGAAGCTTTCTTT
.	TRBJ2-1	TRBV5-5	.	CASSFLAFNEQFF	TGTGCCAGCAGCTTCCTAGCGTTCAATGAGCAGTTCTTC
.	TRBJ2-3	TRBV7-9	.	CASSSRTTSTDTQYF	TGTGCCAGCAGCTCAAGGACAACTAGCACAGATACGCAGTATTTT